This T cell receptor beta chain appears in the sequencing data of a study of cytomegalovirus exposure and HLA in healthy donors. Study results and caveats: Rarity held for most TCR sequences, but there were some public TCRs that occurred in many donors.

The CDR3 covers 15 residues. Per the germline V gene, CDR1 is SGHTA and CDR2 is FQGNSA. V shed 2 bases and J 5 bases; nucleotides not matched to a gene: 9. TCRdb's table, derived via immunoSEQ multiplex PCR, lists solely in-frame clones and lacks some. This sample yields hundreds of thousands of clones, of which less than 90% are seen a single time; about 12% belongs to the top ten. Concerning this clone: The antigen is unknown.

The clonotype comes from a young man in good health and CMV-seropositive. Sequenced: PBMCs. The genes are TRBV7-2 and TRBJ2-7; 7 nucleotides align to TRBD2. In DNA form, the CDR3 reads TGTGCCAGCAGCTTACGGGGGGAGAGGGGCAACGAGCAGTACTTC. This gives the protein CASSLRGERGNEQYF.